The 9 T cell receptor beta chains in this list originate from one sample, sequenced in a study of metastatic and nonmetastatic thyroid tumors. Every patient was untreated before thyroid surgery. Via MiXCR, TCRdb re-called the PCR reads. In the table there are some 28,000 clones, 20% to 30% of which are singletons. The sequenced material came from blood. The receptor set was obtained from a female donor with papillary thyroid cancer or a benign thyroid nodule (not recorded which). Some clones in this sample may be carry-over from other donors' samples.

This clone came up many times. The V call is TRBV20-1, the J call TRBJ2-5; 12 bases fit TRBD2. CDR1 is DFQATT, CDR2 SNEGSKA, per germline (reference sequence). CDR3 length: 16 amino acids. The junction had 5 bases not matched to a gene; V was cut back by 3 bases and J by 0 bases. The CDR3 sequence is CSASASGGGYQETQYF. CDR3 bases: TGCAGTGCTAGTGCTAGCGGGGGGGGGTACCAAGAGACCCAGTACTTC.

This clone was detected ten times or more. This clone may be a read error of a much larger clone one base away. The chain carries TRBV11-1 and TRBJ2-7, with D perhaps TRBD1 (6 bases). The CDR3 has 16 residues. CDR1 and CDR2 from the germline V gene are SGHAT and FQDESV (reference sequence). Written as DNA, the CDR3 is TGTGCCAACAGCTTAAGGCAGGGGTTCTCCCCCTACGAGCAGTACTTC. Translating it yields CANSLRQGFSPYEQYF.

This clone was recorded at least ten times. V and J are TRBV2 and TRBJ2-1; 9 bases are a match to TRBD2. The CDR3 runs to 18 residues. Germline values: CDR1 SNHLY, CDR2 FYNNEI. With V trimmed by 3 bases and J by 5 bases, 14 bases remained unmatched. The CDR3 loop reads CASSEGSSGIGRDNEQFF. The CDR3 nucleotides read TGTGCCAGCAGTGAGGGATCTAGCGGGATAGGAAGGGACAATGAGCAGTTCTTC.

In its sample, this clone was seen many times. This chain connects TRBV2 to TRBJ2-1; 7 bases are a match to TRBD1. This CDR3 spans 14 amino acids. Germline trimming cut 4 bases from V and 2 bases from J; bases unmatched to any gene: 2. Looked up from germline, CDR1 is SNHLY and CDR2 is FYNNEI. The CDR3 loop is CASSGDSPYNEQFF. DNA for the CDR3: TGTGCCAGCAGTGGGGACAGTCCCTACAATGAGCAGTTCTTC.

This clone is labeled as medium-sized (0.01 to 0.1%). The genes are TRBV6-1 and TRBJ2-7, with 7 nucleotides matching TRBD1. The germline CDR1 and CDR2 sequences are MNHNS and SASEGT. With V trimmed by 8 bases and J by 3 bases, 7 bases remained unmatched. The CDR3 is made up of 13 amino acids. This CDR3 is CASRPGQSYEQYF. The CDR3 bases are TGTGCCAGCCGGCCGGGACAGAGCTACGAGCAGTACTTC.

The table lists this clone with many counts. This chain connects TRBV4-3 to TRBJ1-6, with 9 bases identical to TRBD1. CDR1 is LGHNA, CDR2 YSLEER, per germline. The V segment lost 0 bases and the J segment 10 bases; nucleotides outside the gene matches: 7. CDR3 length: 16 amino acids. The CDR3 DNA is TGCGCCAGCAGCCAAGATGCAGGAACAGGGGGCTCACCCCTCCACTTT. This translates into CASSQDAGTGGSPLHF.

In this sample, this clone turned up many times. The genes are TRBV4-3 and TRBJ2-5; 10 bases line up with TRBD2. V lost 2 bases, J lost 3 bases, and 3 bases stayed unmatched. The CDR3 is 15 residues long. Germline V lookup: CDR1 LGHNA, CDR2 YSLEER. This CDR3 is CASSQSTSGKETQYF. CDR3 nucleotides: TGCGCCAGCAGCCAAAGCACTAGCGGGAAAGAGACCCAGTACTTC.

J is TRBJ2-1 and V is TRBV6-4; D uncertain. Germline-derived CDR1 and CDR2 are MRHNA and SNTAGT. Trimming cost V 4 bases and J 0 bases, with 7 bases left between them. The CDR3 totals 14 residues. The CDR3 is CASSVDGSYNEQFF. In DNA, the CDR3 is TGTGCCAGCAGTGTGGACGGCTCCTACAATGAGCAGTTCTTC.

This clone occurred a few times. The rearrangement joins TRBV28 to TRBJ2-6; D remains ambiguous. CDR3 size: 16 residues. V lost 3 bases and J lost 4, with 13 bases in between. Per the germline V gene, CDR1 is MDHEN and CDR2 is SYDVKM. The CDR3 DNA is TGTGCCAGCAGTTTTTGGTTGGTGGTCGGGGCCAACGTCCTGACTTTC. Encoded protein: CASSFWLVVGANVLTF.